The 16 T cell receptor beta chains reported below all come from one sample, sequenced in a study of PD-L1 blockade in urothelial cancer. Here immunoSEQ multiplex PCR was the method, and the copy in TCRdb shows in-frame clones only, minus some. The table records approximately 41,000 clones, roughly 80% of them present only once. The time point: pretreatment peripheral blood. The starting material was PBMCs, obtained around atezolizumab (anti-PD-L1) treatment. All receptors come from an elderly man with urothelial cancer.

The V call is TRBV4-1, the J call TRBJ1-2, with 9 bases aligning to TRBD1. Per germline, CDR1 MGHRA and CDR2 YSYEKL. With V trimmed by 0 bases and J by 7 bases, 9 bases remained unmatched. This CDR3 has 16 residues. The CDR3 region is CASSQDNNRGLGGYTF. The CDR3 DNA reads TGCGCCAGCAGCCAAGATAATAACAGGGGGCTGGGTGGCTACACCTTC.

V is TRBV6-5 and J is TRBJ2-5; D ambiguous. In germline, CDR1 is MNHEY, CDR2 SVGAGI. V shed 0 bases and J shed 5 bases, with 13 bases lying between them. The CDR3 covers 15 residues. DNA of the CDR3: TGTGCCAGCAGTTACTCGTTATCACGTCGGGAGACCCAGTACTTC. Translated: CASSYSLSRRETQYF.

The genes are TRBV5-5 and TRBJ1-5; weak D call: TRBD1 (5 bases). Germline CDR1 SGHKS, CDR2 YYEKEE (reference sequence). CDR3 size: 15 residues. Trimming took 0 bases from V and 4 from J, leaving 11 bases between them. The CDR3 DNA reads as TGTGCCAGCAGCTTGGATTTCGGGGGGAATCAGCCCCAGCATTTT. This sequence encodes CASSLDFGGNQPQHF.

The chain joins TRBV25-1 to TRBJ1-4; 8 positions match TRBD1. Germline CDR1 MGHDK, CDR2 SYGVNS. V was pared by 8 bases and J by 8 bases, with 13 bases of the junction left unmatched. The CDR3 totals 15 residues. CDR3 region: CASASTRDRLEKLFF. The CDR3 DNA follows: TGTGCCAGCGCTTCAACCCGGGACAGGTTGGAAAAACTGTTTTTT.

J is TRBJ1-5 and V is TRBV6-1; 7 bases fit TRBD1. CDR3 length: 14 amino acids. Trimming took 2 bases from V and 6 from J; bases not matched to a gene: 4. CDR1 MNHNS and CDR2 SASEGT come from the germline V gene. Here the CDR3 reads CASSEKAGGQPQHF. The CDR3 coding sequence is TGTGCCAGCAGTGAAAAGGCAGGGGGTCAGCCCCAGCATTTT.

The chain links TRBV29-1 to TRBJ2-5, with 9 bases lining up with TRBD1. Germline assignment: CDR1 SQVTM and CDR2 ANQGSEA. The CDR3 runs to 13 residues. V was clipped by 3 bases and J by 4 bases; unmatched bases: 3. Here the CDR3 reads CSVDPGQGETQYF. As DNA, the CDR3 is TGCAGCGTTGACCCGGGACAGGGAGAGACCCAGTACTTC.

V gene TRBV19 combines with J gene TRBJ1-3, with 7 bases that match TRBD1. This CDR3 spans 16 amino acids. Germline assignment: CDR1 LNHDA and CDR2 SQIVND (reference sequence). Unmatched junction bases numbered 7, after V lost 3 bases and J lost 2 bases. CDR3 DNA sequence: TGTGCCAGTAGTATCGACAGGGCTTCTGCTGGAAACACCATATATTTT. Translating it yields CASSIDRASAGNTIYF.

The chain combines TRBV7-6 with TRBJ2-5; 7 bases agree with TRBD1. Germline CDR1 SGHVS, CDR2 FNYEAQ. V shed 4 bases and J 5 bases; nucleotides not matched to a gene: 10. The CDR3 contains 15 residues. The CDR3 DNA sequence: TGTGCCAGCAGCTCGACAGGGATCAGGTTTGAGACCCAGTACTTC. It specifies CASSSTGIRFETQYF. Supplemented by reference TRBV7-6 and TRBJ2-5, the full variable domain reads GAGVSQSPRYKVTKRGQDVALRCDPISGHVSLYWYRQALGQGPEFLTYFNYEAQQDKSGLPNDRFSAERPEGSISTLTIQRTEQRDSAMYRCASSSTGIRFETQYFGPGTRLLVL.

This clone was detected once. The chain combines TRBV25-1 with TRBJ2-4, with D perhaps TRBD1 (7 bases). V dropped 4 bases and J dropped 7 bases, with 11 bases sitting between them. CDR3 size: 13 residues. Per germline, CDR1 MGHDK and CDR2 SYGVNS. The CDR3 coding sequence is TGTGCCAGCAGTGCCGCAGGGGGGAACATTCAGTACTTC. Translated: CASSAAGGNIQYF. Combining the CDR3 with reference TRBV25-1 and TRBJ2-4 gives the whole variable domain EADIYQTPRYLVIGTGKKITLECSQTMGHDKMYWYQQDPGMELHLIHYSYGVNSTEKGDLSSESTVSRIRTEHFPLTLESARPSHTSQYLCASSAAGGNIQYFGAGTRLSVL.

The chain couples TRBV6-6 to TRBJ2-1, with D possibly being TRBD1 (6 bases). CDR1 is MNHNY, CDR2 SVGAGI, per germline (reference sequence). The CDR3 extends over 16 amino acids. Trimming removed 10 bases from V and 9 bases from J, with 28 bases in between. CDR3 DNA: TGTGCCACCCTCCCTTCTGACTCATTCCTAGGGGGTGAGCAGTTCTTC. Amino acid sequence: CATLPSDSFLGGEQFF.

The genes are TRBV21-1 and TRBJ1-2. TRBV21-1 is annotated as a pseudogene. The CDR3 length is 18 residues. CDR3 bases: TGTGCCAGCAGCAAGAAGTTAACGAGGCACCTAATTCTTTTTGGCTACACCTTC. Amino acid sequence: CASSKKLTRHLILFGYTF.

The V call is TRBV18, the J call TRBJ2-7, with a possible D match to TRBD2 (5 bases). Germline V lookup: CDR1 KGHSH, CDR2 LQKENI. This CDR3 comprises 12 residues. Trimming left V 5 bases short and J 6 bases short, with 11 bases between. The CDR3 sequence is CASSSRGPEQYF. CDR3 sequence (DNA): TGTGCCAGCTCAAGCAGAGGGCCCGAGCAGTACTTC.

CDR3 residues: CASSDRLAGGSLYNEQFF. The CDR3 DNA is TGTGCCAGCAGCGATCGACTAGCGGGAGGGTCATTGTATAATGAGCAGTTCTTC. This rearrangement joins TRBV11-3 to TRBJ2-1; the match to TRBD2 covers 14 bases. The CDR3 totals 18 residues. Germline V gene lookup returns CDR1 SGHNT and CDR2 YENEEA. V was pared by 5 bases and J by 7 bases, with 13 bases of the junction left unmatched.

The chain links TRBV5-1 to TRBJ2-1; 10 positions agree with TRBD2. J gave up 0 bases and V 3 bases, and 0 bases lay outside the gene matches. The length of the CDR3 is 15 residues. Germline CDR1 and CDR2: SGHRS and YFSETQ. CDR3 sequence reads: CASSSSGSSYNEQFF. The DNA for the CDR3 is TGCGCCAGCAGCTCTAGCGGGAGCTCCTACAATGAGCAGTTCTTC.

This clone was seen only once. The chain's CDR3 is CASSFPRDRGLTTIYF. CDR3 coding DNA: TGTGCCAGCAGTTTCCCCCGGGACAGGGGTTTAACCACCATATATTTT. The gene calls are TRBV28 and TRBJ1-3; 10 positions agree with TRBD1. After removal of 3 bases from V and 9 bases from J, the junction contained 11 bases not matched to a gene. CDR3 size: 16 residues. Germline values: CDR1 MDHEN, CDR2 SYDVKM. The variable domain in full, with the rest retrieved from reference TRBV28 and TRBJ1-3, is DVKVTQSSRYLVKRTGEKVFLECVQDMDHENMFWYRQDPGLGLRLIYFSYDVKMKEKGDIPEGYSVSREKKERFSLILESASTNQTSMYLCASSFPRDRGLTTIYFGEGSWLTVV.

The chain links TRBV30 to TRBJ2-1, with TRBD1 matching 9 bases. CDR1 and CDR2 (germline): GTSNPN, SVGIG (reference sequence). V lost 5 bases and J lost 3; bases outside the gene matches: 2. This CDR3 has 13 amino acids. This chain's CDR3 is CAWGTGLYNEQFF. DNA of the CDR3: TGTGCCTGGGGGACAGGGCTCTACAATGAGCAGTTCTTC. The full variable domain, in which reference TRBV30 and TRBJ2-1 provide the parts outside the CDR3, is SQTIHQWPATLVQPVGSPLSLECTVEGTSNPNLYWYRQAAGRGLQLLFYSVGIGQISSEVPQNLSASRPQDRQFILSSKKLLLSDSGFYLCAWGTGLYNEQFFGPGTRLTVL.